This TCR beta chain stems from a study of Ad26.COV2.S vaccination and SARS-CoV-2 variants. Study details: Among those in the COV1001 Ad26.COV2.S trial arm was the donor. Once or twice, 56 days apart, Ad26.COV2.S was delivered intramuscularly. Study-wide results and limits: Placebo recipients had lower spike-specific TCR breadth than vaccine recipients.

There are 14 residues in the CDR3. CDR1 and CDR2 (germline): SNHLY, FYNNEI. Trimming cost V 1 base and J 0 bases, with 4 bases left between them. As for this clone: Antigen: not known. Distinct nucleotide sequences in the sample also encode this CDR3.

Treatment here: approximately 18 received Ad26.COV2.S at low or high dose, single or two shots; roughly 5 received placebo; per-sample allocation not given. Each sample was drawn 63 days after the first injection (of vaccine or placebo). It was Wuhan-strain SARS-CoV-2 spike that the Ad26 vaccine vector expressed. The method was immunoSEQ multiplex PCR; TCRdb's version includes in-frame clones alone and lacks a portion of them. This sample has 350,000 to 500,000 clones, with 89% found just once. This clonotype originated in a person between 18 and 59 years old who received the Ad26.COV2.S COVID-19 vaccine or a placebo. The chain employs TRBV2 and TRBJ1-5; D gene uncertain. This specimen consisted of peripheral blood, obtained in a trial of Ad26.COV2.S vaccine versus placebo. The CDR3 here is CASSEVSSNQPQHF. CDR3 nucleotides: TGTGCCAGCAGTGAAGTTTCTAGCAATCAGCCCCAGCATTTT.